This TCR beta chain was recovered during a study of T cell repertoires in cytomegalovirus infection. Per the germline V gene, CDR1 is SGHTA and CDR2 is FQGNSA. V lost 7 bases, J lost 4 bases, and 2 bases stayed unmatched. The CDR3 is 12 amino acids. TCRdb re-derived calls from the reads in MiXCR, one entry per CDR3 protein. The data contain more than 650,000 distinct CDR3 sequences, 35% of them seen just once; the ten biggest clones take up under 3.5%. The sample taken for sequencing was PBMCs. J is TRBJ2-3 and V is TRBV7-2, with 7 bases lining up with TRBD2. The clonotype originates from a human donor in good health (CMV status not recorded). Some clones in this sample may be carry-over from other donors' samples. CDR3 residues: CASKSGADTQYF. The CDR3 nucleotides read TGTGCCAGCAAGAGCGGGGCAGATACGCAGTATTTT.